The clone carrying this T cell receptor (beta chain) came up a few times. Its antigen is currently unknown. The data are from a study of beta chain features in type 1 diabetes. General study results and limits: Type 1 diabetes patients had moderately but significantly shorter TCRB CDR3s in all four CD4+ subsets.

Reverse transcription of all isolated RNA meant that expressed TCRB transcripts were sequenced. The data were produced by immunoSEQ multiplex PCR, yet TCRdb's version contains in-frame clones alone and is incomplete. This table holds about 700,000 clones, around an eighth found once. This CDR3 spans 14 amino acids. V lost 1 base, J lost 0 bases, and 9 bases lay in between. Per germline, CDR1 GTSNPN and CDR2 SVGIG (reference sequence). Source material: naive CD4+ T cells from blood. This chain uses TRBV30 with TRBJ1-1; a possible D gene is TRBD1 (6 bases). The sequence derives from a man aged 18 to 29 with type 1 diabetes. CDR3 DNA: TGTGCCTGGAGTGAAGGACAGCTGAACACTGAAGCTTTCTTT. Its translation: CAWSEGQLNTEAFF.